These 24 T cell receptor beta chains came from one sample sequenced in a study of T cells in Graves' hyperthyroidism and ophthalmopathy. Researchers amplified the TCR beta CDR3 regions from RNA transcripts. Initially, a first-round RT-PCR of the TCR CDR3 employed the HTBI primer set. TCRdb recomputed calls from the multiplex PCR reads with MiXCR, one row per CDR3 protein. The data hold more than 550,000 distinct CDR3 sequences, with roughly 17% observed a single time. Material for sequencing was blood. The source is a man aged 50-59 years with Graves' hyperthyroidism.

This clonotype has at least ten counts. The chain carries TRBV27 and TRBJ1-5, with TRBD1 as a possible D gene (6 bases). V dropped 3 bases and J dropped 6 bases, with 12 bases sitting between them. The CDR3 is 14 amino acids. Germline loops: CDR1 MNHEY, CDR2 SMNVEV (reference sequence). CDR3 sequence reads: CASSFQGRGQPQHF. The DNA of the CDR3 is TGTGCCAGCAGTTTTCAGGGGCGAGGTCAGCCCCAGCATTTT.

This clonotype was counted ten times or more. The chain employs TRBV5-5 and TRBJ1-1, with a possible D match to TRBD1 (5 bases). Germline assignment: CDR1 SGHKS and CDR2 YYEKEE (reference sequence). CDR3 length: 15 residues. Deletions cut 3 bases from V and 1 base from J, with 13 bases between. For the CDR3, the DNA is TGTGCCAGCAGCTCCCTTGGGGGGACGAACACTGAAGCTTTCTTT. Protein: CASSSLGGTNTEAFF.

This clonotype was found many times. The V and J genes are TRBV28 and TRBJ2-1; maybe TRBD2 (5 bases). CDR3 size: 14 residues. In germline, CDR1 is MDHEN, CDR2 SYDVKM. With 3 bases removed from V and 5 bases from J, the gap between germline ends came to 11 bases. The CDR3 loop reads CASSFREKDNEQFF. The CDR3 DNA reads as TGTGCCAGCAGTTTTCGGGAAAAAGACAATGAGCAGTTCTTC.

Turning to this clonotype: A much larger clone differs from this one at a single base, so this may be a read error. The chain recombines TRBV7-8 with TRBJ2-5, with 9 bases matching TRBD2. From germline, CDR1 is SGHVS and CDR2 FQNEAQ. The CDR3 covers 14 residues. The V and J ends lost 3 bases and 3 bases, in that order; junction bases with no gene match: 2. CDR3 protein: CASSFRLAEETQYF. The CDR3 DNA reads TGTGCCAGCAGCTTTAGACTAGCGGAAGAGACCCAGTACTTC.

This clonotype was seen many times. The chain has TRBV28 and TRBJ2-6; D is unclear. V gave up 7 bases and J gave up 1 base, with 11 bases separating them. Germline values: CDR1 MDHEN, CDR2 SYDVKM. CDR3 length equals 15 residues. The CDR3 loop is CASTISSSGANVLTF. DNA for the CDR3: TGTGCCAGCACTATCAGTTCGTCTGGGGCCAACGTCCTGACTTTC.

About this clonotype: This clone may be a read error of a much larger clone one base away. The CDR3 protein is CSADRTGVDTEDFF. The CDR3 nucleotides are TGCAGTGCGGACCGGACAGGGGTTGACACTGAAGATTTCTTT. V and J are TRBV20-1 and TRBJ1-1; 9 positions match TRBD1. Germline CDR1 is DFQATT and CDR2 is SNEGSKA (reference sequence). The length of the CDR3 is 14 residues.

This clonotype has just a few counts. The chain recombines TRBV5-1 with TRBJ2-7; perhaps TRBD2 as D (5 bases). The V gene's germline CDR1 is SGHRS and CDR2 YFSETQ. CDR3 length equals 18 residues. The ends were cut back, 0 bases at V and 1 base at J, with 20 bases in the middle. The CDR3 region is CASSLVVGSSRLSYEQYF. The CDR3 DNA is TGCGCCAGCAGCTTGGTGGTAGGGAGCAGTCGCCTTTCCTACGAGCAGTACTTC.

This clonotype was detected ten times or more. This chain uses TRBV7-9 with TRBJ1-2; TRBD1 matches at 7 bases. The length of the CDR3 is 15 residues. The V gene end was trimmed by 2 bases and the J gene end by 5 bases; junction bases not matched to a gene: 8. Germline loops: CDR1 SEHNR, CDR2 FQNEAQ (reference sequence). The CDR3 loop is CASSLNRGGIYGYTF. In DNA form, the CDR3 reads TGTGCCAGCAGCTTAAACAGGGGAGGAATATATGGCTACACCTTC. The variable domain in full, completed from reference TRBV7-9 and TRBJ1-2, reads DTGVSQNPRHKITKRGQNVTFRCDPISEHNRLYWYRQTLGQGPEFLTYFQNEAQLEKSRLLSDRFSAERPKGSFSTLEIQRTEQGDSAMYLCASSLNRGGIYGYTFGSGTRLTVV.

This clonotype has a count of ten or more. The rearrangement joins TRBV11-2 to TRBJ2-2; D is possibly TRBD2 (5 bases). The V gene lost 1 base and the J gene lost 0 bases, with 9 bases spanning the gap. The CDR3 contains 16 residues. CDR1 is SGHAT and CDR2 is FQNNGV in the germline V gene. This chain's CDR3 is CASSLVGGPNTGELFF. Here the CDR3 DNA reads TGTGCCAGCAGCTTAGTTGGCGGGCCGAACACCGGGGAGCTGTTTTTT.

This clonotype came up many times. This chain uses TRBV2 with TRBJ1-6, with D perhaps TRBD1 (5 bases). Trimming cost V 6 bases and J 6 bases, with 15 bases left between them. Germline CDR1 reads SNHLY; CDR2 reads FYNNEI. The CDR3 spans 15 residues. CDR3 in DNA: TGTGCCAGCAGCAGGGAGGCTCCGGGTAATTCACCCCTCCACTTT. Amino acid sequence: CASSREAPGNSPLHF.

The chain joins TRBV5-1 to TRBJ1-5; a weak D match, TRBD1 (6 bases). Deletions cut 1 base from V and 10 bases from J, with 12 bases between. Per the germline V gene, CDR1 is SGHRS and CDR2 is YFSETQ. The length of the CDR3 is 13 residues. The CDR3 sequence is CASSLRGHPPQHF. As DNA, the CDR3 is TGCGCCAGCAGCTTGCGGGGGCATCCCCCCCAGCATTTT.

The sample holds many counts of this clonotype. This sequence joins TRBV2 and TRBJ1-2; no reliable D call. The CDR3 length is 13 residues. Germline CDR1 reads SNHLY; CDR2 reads FYNNEI. V shed 3 bases and J shed 4 bases, with 9 bases lying between them. As DNA, the CDR3 is TGTGCCAGCAGTGATCCGGACCTCTATGGCTACACCTTC. Translation: CASSDPDLYGYTF.

With regard to this clonotype: Given a much more abundant clone one base away, this may be a read error. J is TRBJ2-5 and V is TRBV9; unclear D gene. The V end was cut by 0 bases, the J end by 8 bases, with 11 bases between. The CDR3 consists of 13 residues. Germline V lookup: CDR1 SGDLS, CDR2 YYNGEE. In DNA, the CDR3 is TGTGCCAGCAGCGTAGAGTCCGGTGCTACCCAGTACTTC. It specifies CASSVESGATQYF. Variable domain in full (rest from reference TRBV9 and TRBJ2-5): DSGVTQTPKHLITATGQRVTLRCSPRSGDLSVYWYQQSLDQGLQFLIQYYNGEERAKGNILERFSAQQFPDLHSELNLSSLELGDSALYFCASSVESGATQYFGPGTRLLVL.

The CDR3 nucleotides read TGTGCGAGCCGGGGGCCCGACAATCAGCCCCAGCATTTT. Translated: CASRGPDNQPQHF. The J gene is TRBJ1-5, the V gene TRBV28; perhaps TRBD1 as D (6 bases). The germline V gene has CDR1 MDHEN and CDR2 SYDVKM. This CDR3 comprises 13 residues.

The chain combines TRBV30 with TRBJ1-1; tentative D call: TRBD1 (6 bases). Trimming removed 2 bases at V and 5 bases at J, with 12 bases between. The germline V gene has CDR1 GTSNPN and CDR2 SVGIG (reference sequence). CDR3 length: 13 residues. The CDR3 nucleotides read TGTGCCTGGAGTTTCAGGGGCGCGACTGAAGCTTTCTTT. Its protein product is CAWSFRGATEAFF.

The chain employs TRBV5-4 and TRBJ2-7, with D maybe TRBD1 (5 bases). CDR1 SGHNT and CDR2 YYREEE come from the germline V gene (reference sequence). V was trimmed by 1 base and J by 6 bases, leaving 14 bases between them. The CDR3 runs to 14 residues. In DNA, the CDR3 is TGTGCCAGCAGCTTGTCTCAGGGCCAACGCGAGCAGTACTTC. Protein product: CASSLSQGQREQYF.

This clonotype turned up a few times. This chain joins TRBV20-1 and TRBJ1-2; D remains unclear. The CDR3 is 15 residues long. CDR1 and CDR2 from the germline V gene are DFQATT and SNEGSKA (reference sequence). V was pared by 3 bases and J by 4 bases, with 18 bases between. CDR3 amino acids: CSASDFEAISYGYTF. DNA of the CDR3: TGCAGTGCTAGTGATTTTGAGGCCATTAGCTATGGCTACACCTTC.

For the CDR3, the DNA is TGTGCCAGCAGCATTAGCGGGACGAGCTCCTACAATGAGCAGTTCTTC. Translation gives CASSISGTSSYNEQFF. The V gene is TRBV9, the J gene TRBJ2-1; 8 bases are shared with TRBD2. The J segment lost 0 bases and the V segment lost 4 bases, leaving 6 bases of the junction unmatched. The germline V gene encodes CDR1 SGDLS and CDR2 YYNGEE. This CDR3 has 16 amino acids.

There are many counts of this clonotype. The chain has TRBV2 and TRBJ2-1; 7 bases map to TRBD2. The V segment lost 3 bases and the J segment 5 bases; nucleotides outside the gene matches: 7. Germline CDR1 and CDR2: SNHLY and FYNNEI. The CDR3 runs 15 residues. DNA for the CDR3: TGTGCCAGCAGTGACGAGGGAGGGCCGAACAATGAGCAGTTCTTC. Amino acid sequence: CASSDEGGPNNEQFF.

The V gene is TRBV6-5, the J gene TRBJ2-2; a weak D match, TRBD1 (6 bases). Germline CDR1 reads MNHEY; CDR2 reads SVGAGI. This CDR3 has 18 amino acids. V lost 0 bases, J lost 0 bases, and 14 bases lay in between. Here the CDR3 DNA reads TGTGCCAGCAGTTACTCGCTTTACAGGGTGGCGAACACCGGGGAGCTGTTTTTT. Protein: CASSYSLYRVANTGELFF.

As to this clonotype: This could be a read error, since a much larger clone is one nucleotide away. The chain combines TRBV28 with TRBJ2-7; unclear D gene. Germline loops: CDR1 MDHEN, CDR2 SYDVKM. The CDR3 runs to 13 residues. CDR3 DNA: TGTGCCAGCAGTTTCCCCCCCCCCAACGATCAGTACTTC. Its protein product is CASSFPPPNDQYF.

There are a few counts of this clonotype. The V gene is TRBV7-9, the J gene TRBJ2-7; D could derive from TRBD1 or TRBD2 (5 bases each). The V gene's germline CDR1 is SEHNR and CDR2 FQNEAQ (reference sequence). Trimming pared 6 bases from V and 2 bases from J, leaving 14 bases between. CDR3 size: 14 residues. CDR3 loop: CASRTAGTPYEQYF. CDR3 DNA sequence: TGTGCCAGCAGGACCGCCGGGACCCCCTACGAGCAGTACTTC. The whole variable domain, remainder taken from reference TRBV7-9 and TRBJ2-7, is DTGVSQNPRHKITKRGQNVTFRCDPISEHNRLYWYRQTLGQGPEFLTYFQNEAQLEKSRLLSDRFSAERPKGSFSTLEIQRTEQGDSAMYLCASRTAGTPYEQYFGPGTRLTVT.

The table lists this clonotype with a few counts. The chain is built from TRBV9 and TRBJ2-7, with TRBD2 matching over 7 bases. The germline CDR1 and CDR2 sequences are SGDLS and YYNGEE. V shed 0 bases, J shed 0 bases, and the junction held 3 bases outside the gene matches. This CDR3 region has 15 residues. CDR3 amino acids: CASSVGASGSYEQYF. The CDR3 DNA follows: TGTGCCAGCAGCGTAGGGGCTAGCGGCTCCTACGAGCAGTACTTC.

A few counts support this clonotype. The V and J genes are TRBV29-1 and TRBJ1-5, with D unclear. CDR3 length equals 13 residues. Trimming shortened V by 1 base and J by 5 bases, and 9 bases separated the two germline ends. Germline V gene lookup returns CDR1 SQVTM and CDR2 ANQGSEA. The CDR3 sequence is CSVEVSRDQPQHF. The CDR3, as DNA: TGCAGCGTTGAAGTTTCCCGCGATCAGCCCCAGCATTTT. The full variable domain, with the rest looked up from reference TRBV29-1 and TRBJ1-5, is SAVISQKPSRDICQRGTSLTIQCQVDSQVTMMFWYRQQPGQSLTLIATANQGSEATYESGFVIDKFPISRPNLTFSTLTVSNMSPEDSSIYLCSVEVSRDQPQHFGDGTRLSIL.